Below are 5 T cell receptor beta chains sequenced from a single sample in a study of blood T cell repertoires in COVID-19. TCRdb keeps only in-frame clones here, not all; method: immunoSEQ multiplex PCR. The profile shows approximately 250,000 clones, 75% to 85% of them singletons. The source material was peripheral blood. The receptors stem from a middle-aged man who had recovered from COVID-19.

The rearrangement uses TRBV30 and TRBJ2-4; 8 bases are shared with TRBD1. The V gene's germline CDR1 is GTSNPN and CDR2 SVGIG (reference sequence). The CDR3 is made up of 14 amino acids. After removal of 3 bases from V and 8 bases from J, the junction contained 9 bases not matched to a gene. CDR3 coding DNA: TGTGCCTGGAGCAACGGACAGGGTGCGGACATTCAGTACTTC. It codes for CAWSNGQGADIQYF. The full variable domain, completed using reference TRBV30 and TRBJ2-4, is SQTIHQWPATLVQPVGSPLSLECTVEGTSNPNLYWYRQAAGRGLQLLFYSVGIGQISSEVPQNLSASRPQDRQFILSSKKLLLSDSGFYLCAWSNGQGADIQYFGAGTRLSVL.

V is TRBV2 and J is TRBJ1-5; the D is unclear. CDR1 is SNHLY, CDR2 FYNNEI, per germline. V was shortened by 3 bases and J by 1 base, with 13 bases between the two germline ends. This CDR3 contains 16 residues. The CDR3: CASSEISLRSNQPQHF. The CDR3 DNA is TGTGCCAGCAGTGAGATCAGTTTGAGGAGCAATCAGCCCCAGCATTTT.

The CDR3 loop reads CASRRQGNNSPLHF. CDR3 sequence (DNA): TGTGCCAGCAGACGACAGGGAAATAATTCACCCCTCCACTTT. This chain uses TRBV5-4 with TRBJ1-6; TRBD1 aligns across 7 bases. The CDR3 extends over 14 amino acids. V was pared by 5 bases and J by 5 bases, with 4 bases of the junction left unmatched. Per germline, CDR1 SGHNT and CDR2 YYREEE (reference sequence).

The rearrangement links TRBV6-4 to TRBJ2-1; 8 positions match TRBD2. The germline CDR1 and CDR2 sequences are MRHNA and SNTAGT. V lost 2 bases to trimming and J lost 9 bases; unmatched junction nucleotides: 18. CDR3 length: 18 residues. CDR3 sequence reads: CASSDIASSGGAQGEQFF. The CDR3 DNA is TGTGCCAGCAGTGACATAGCGTCCTCCGGGGGGGCCCAAGGTGAGCAGTTCTTC.

The genes are TRBV4-3 and TRBJ1-2, with D unclear. The germline V and J ends were trimmed by 1 base and 7 bases, with 19 bases remaining between them. The CDR3 contains 16 residues. Germline assignment: CDR1 LGHNA and CDR2 YSLEER. CDR3 nucleotide sequence: TGCGCCAGCAGCCAAGGTGGAGGAAGCGGTATACTTGGCTACACCTTC. As protein: CASSQGGGSGILGYTF.